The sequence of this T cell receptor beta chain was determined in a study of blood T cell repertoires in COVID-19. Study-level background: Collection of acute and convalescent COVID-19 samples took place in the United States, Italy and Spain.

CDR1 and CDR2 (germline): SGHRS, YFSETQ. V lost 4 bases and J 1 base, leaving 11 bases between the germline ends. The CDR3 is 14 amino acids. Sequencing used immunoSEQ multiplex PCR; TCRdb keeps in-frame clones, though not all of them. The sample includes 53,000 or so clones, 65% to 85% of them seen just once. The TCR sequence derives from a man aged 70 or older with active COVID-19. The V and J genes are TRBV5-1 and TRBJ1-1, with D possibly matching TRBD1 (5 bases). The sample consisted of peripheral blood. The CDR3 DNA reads TGCGCCAGCAGCGAACAGGTGACGAACACTGAAGCTTTCTTT. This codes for CASSEQVTNTEAFF. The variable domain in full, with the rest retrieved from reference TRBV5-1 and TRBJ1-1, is KAGVTQTPRYLIKTRGQQVTLSCSPISGHRSVSWYQQTPGQGLQFLFEYFSETQRNKGNFPGRFSGRQFSNSRSEMNVSTLELGDSALYLCASSEQVTNTEAFFGQGTRLTVV.